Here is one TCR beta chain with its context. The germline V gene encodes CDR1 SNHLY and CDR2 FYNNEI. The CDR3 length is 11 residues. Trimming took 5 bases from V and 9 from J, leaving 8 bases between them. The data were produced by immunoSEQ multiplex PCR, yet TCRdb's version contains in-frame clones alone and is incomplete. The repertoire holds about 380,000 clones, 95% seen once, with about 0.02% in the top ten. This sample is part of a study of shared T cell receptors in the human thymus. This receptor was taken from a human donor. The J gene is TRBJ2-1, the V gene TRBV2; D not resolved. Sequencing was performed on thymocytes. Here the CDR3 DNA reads TGTGCCAGCAGTAGTCTACGTGAGCAGTTCTTC. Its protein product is CASSSLREQFF. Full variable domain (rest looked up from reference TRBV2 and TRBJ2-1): EPEVTQTPSHQVTQMGQEVILRCVPISNHLYFYWYRQILGQKVEFLVSFYNNEISEKSEIFDDQFSVERPDGSNFTLKIRSTKLEDSAMYFCASSSLREQFFGPGTRLTVL.